This T cell receptor beta chain was sequenced during a study of blood T cell repertoires in COVID-19. Some clones are missing from TCRdb's copy, which holds only in-frame ones; the method was immunoSEQ multiplex PCR. This sample has 150,000 to 200,000 clones, with about 81% found just once. The CDR3 is 16 residues long. Trimming cost V 5 bases and J 2 bases, with 16 bases left between them. Looked up from germline, CDR1 is MDHEN and CDR2 is SYDVKM. The sequencing sample was made of peripheral blood. This chain connects TRBV28 to TRBJ1-5, with D hard to call. This receptor was taken from a woman older than 75 with COVID-19, enrolled during active disease. The CDR3 DNA reads as TGTGCCAGCAGTGGGTCGGGCCGGCGGGGCAATCAGCCCCAGCATTTT. It yields the protein CASSGSGRRGNQPQHF. Complete variable domain (other parts from reference TRBV28 and TRBJ1-5): DVKVTQSSRYLVKRTGEKVFLECVQDMDHENMFWYRQDPGLGLRLIYFSYDVKMKEKGDIPEGYSVSREKKERFSLILESASTNQTSMYLCASSGSGRRGNQPQHFGDGTRLSIL.